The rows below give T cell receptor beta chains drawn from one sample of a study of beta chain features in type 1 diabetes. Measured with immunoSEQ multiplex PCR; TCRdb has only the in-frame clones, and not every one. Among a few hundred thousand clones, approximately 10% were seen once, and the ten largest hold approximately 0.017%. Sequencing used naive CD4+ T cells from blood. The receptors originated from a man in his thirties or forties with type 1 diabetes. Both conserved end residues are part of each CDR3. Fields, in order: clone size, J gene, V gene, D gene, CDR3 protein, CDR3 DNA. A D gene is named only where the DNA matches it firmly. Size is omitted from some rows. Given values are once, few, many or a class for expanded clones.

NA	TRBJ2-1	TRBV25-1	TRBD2	CASSEYETSGKNEQFF	TGTGCCAGCAGTGAATATGAGACTAGCGGCAAAAATGAGCAGTTCTTC
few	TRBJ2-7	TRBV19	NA	CASSMDWISYEQYF	TGTGCCAGTAGTATGGACTGGATCTCCTACGAGCAGTACTTC
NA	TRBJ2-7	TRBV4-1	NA	CASSQVLHEQYF	TGCGCCAGCAGCCAAGTTCTCCACGAGCAGTACTTC
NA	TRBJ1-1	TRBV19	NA	CASRRKGQSSGNTEAFF	TGTGCCAGTAGGAGGAAGGGGCAGAGTTCAGGTAACACTGAAGCTTTCTTT
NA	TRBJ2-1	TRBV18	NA	CASSPSDRGGNEQFF	TGTGCCAGCTCACCTTCGGACAGAGGAGGCAATGAGCAGTTCTTC
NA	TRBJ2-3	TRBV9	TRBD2	CASSVDQTSSNQYF	TGTGCCAGCAGCGTAGACCAGACTAGCAGCAACCAGTATTTT
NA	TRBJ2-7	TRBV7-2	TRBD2	CASSSLAGGRQEQYF	TGTGCCAGCAGCAGCTTAGCGGGGGGGCGGCAAGAGCAGTACTTC
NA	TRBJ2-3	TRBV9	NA	CASSPQYGDTQYF	TGTGCCAGCAGCCCTCAATACGGAGATACGCAGTATTTT
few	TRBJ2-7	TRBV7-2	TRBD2	CASSPGLVTYEQYF	TGTGCCAGCAGCCCGGGACTAGTAACCTACGAGCAGTACTTC
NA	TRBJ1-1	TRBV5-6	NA	CASSPRVVITEAFF	TGTGCCAGCAGCCCCCGAGTGGTGATCACTGAAGCTTTCTTT
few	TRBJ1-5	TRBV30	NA	CAWSVRGNQPQHF	TGTGCCTGGAGTGTCAGGGGAAATCAGCCCCAGCATTTT
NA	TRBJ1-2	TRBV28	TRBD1	CASSFGDRQPHYGYTF	TGTGCCAGCAGTTTTGGGGACAGACAACCGCACTATGGCTACACCTTC
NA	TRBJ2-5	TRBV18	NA	CASSPVAQETQYF	TGTGCCAGCTCACCTGTAGCTCAAGAGACCCAGTACTTC
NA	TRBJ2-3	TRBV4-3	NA	CASSQEGTSTDTQYF	TGCGCCAGCAGCCAGGAGGGGACTAGCACAGATACGCAGTATTTT
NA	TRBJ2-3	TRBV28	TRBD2	CASSLSASGDTDTQYF	TGTGCCAGCAGTTTATCGGCTAGCGGGGACACAGATACGCAGTATTTT
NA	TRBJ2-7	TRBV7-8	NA	CASSFQEGLYEQYF	TGTGCCAGCAGCTTTCAGGAGGGGTTGTACGAGCAGTACTTC
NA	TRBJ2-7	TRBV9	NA	CASSVGQGGDEQYF	TGTGCCAGCAGCGTAGGTCAGGGAGGCGACGAGCAGTACTTC
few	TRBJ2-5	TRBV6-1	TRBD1	CASGPAGGETQYF	TGTGCCAGTGGTCCAGCAGGGGGAGAGACCCAGTACTTC
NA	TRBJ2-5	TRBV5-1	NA	CASSFLGQGTQYF	TGCGCCAGCAGCTTCCTCGGGCAGGGGACCCAGTACTTC
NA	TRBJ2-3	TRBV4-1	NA	CASSQETRVRGTDTQYF	TGCGCCAGCAGCCAAGAAACCCGAGTACGCGGGACAGATACGCAGTATTTT
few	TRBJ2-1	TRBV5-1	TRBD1	CASSLLSGQGPNEQFF	TGCGCCAGCAGCCTCCTGTCAGGACAGGGGCCGAATGAGCAGTTCTTC
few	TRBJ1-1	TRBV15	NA	CATSGTGRTSEAFF	TGTGCCACCAGCGGTACAGGGAGAACATCTGAAGCTTTCTTT
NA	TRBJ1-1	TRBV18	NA	CASSPGANTEAFF	TGTGCCAGCTCACCAGGGGCGAACACTGAAGCTTTCTTT
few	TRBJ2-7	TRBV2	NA	CASSEMSAWAPYEQYF	TGTGCCAGCAGTGAAATGTCAGCCTGGGCCCCCTACGAGCAGTACTTC
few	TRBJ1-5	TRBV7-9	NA	CASSLRGGSQPQHF	TGTGCCAGCAGTTTGCGGGGAGGCAGCCAGCCCCAGCATTTT
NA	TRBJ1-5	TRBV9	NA	CASSVGTGMQPQHF	TGTGCCAGCAGCGTGGGAACAGGGATGCAGCCCCAGCATTTT
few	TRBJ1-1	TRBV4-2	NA	CASSQGGGNTEAFF	TGTGCCAGCAGCCAAGGAGGGGGGAACACTGAAGCTTTCTTT
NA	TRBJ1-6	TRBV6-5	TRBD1	CASSTRTGINSPLHF	TGTGCCAGCAGTACCCGGACAGGGATAAATTCACCCCTCCACTTT
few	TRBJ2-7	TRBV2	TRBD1	CASSDLGTEADEQYF	TGTGCCAGCAGTGATTTAGGGACAGAAGCCGACGAGCAGTACTTC
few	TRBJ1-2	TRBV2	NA	CASKGGGYTF	TGTGCCAGCAAAGGGGGTGGCTACACCTTC
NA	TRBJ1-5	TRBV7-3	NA	CASSPCADRGNQPQHF	TGTGCCAGCAGCCCGTGCGCGGACAGAGGCAATCAGCCCCAGCATTTT
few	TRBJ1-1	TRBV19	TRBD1	CASSPTGGTEAFF	TGTGCCAGTAGTCCGACAGGGGGCACTGAAGCTTTCTTT
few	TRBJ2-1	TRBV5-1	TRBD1	CASSFVTGGDEQFF	TGCGCCAGCAGCTTCGTGACAGGGGGCGATGAGCAGTTCTTC
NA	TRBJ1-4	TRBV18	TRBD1	CASSPQGASEKLFF	TGTGCCAGCTCACCACAGGGGGCGAGTGAAAAACTGTTTTTT
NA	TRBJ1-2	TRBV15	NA	CATSREDSYGYTF	TGTGCCACCAGCAGGGAGGACAGCTATGGCTACACCTTC
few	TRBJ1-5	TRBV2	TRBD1	CASSGQGVSHQPQHF	TGTGCCAGCAGTGGACAGGGGGTGAGTCATCAGCCCCAGCATTTT
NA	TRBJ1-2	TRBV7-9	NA	CASSPDRNYGYTF	TGTGCCAGCAGCCCAGACAGAAACTATGGCTACACCTTC
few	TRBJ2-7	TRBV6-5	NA	CASKLMGGPYEQYF	TGTGCCAGCAAGCTCATGGGAGGCCCTTACGAGCAGTACTTC
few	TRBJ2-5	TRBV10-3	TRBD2	CAIRGRLAGGEDQYF	TGTGCCATCAGAGGGAGACTAGCGGGGGGAGAGGACCAGTACTTC
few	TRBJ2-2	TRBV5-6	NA	CASTTTQGTRGTGELFF	TGTGCCAGCACCACCACCCAGGGGACGAGGGGGACCGGGGAGCTGTTTTTT
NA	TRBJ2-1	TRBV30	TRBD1	CAWSPGQGSYNEQFF	TGTGCCTGGAGTCCAGGACAGGGGTCCTACAATGAGCAGTTCTTC